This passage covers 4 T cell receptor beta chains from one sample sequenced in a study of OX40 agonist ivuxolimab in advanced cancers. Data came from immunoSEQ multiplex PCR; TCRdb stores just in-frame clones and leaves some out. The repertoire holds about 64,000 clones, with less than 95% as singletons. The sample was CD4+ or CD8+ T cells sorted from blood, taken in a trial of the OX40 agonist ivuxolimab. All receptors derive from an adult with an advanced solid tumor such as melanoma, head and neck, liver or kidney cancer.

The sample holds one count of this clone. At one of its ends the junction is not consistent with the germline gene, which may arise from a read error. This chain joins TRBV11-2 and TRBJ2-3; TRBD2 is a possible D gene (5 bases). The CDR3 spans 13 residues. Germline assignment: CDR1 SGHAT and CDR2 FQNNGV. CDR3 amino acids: CASSSGSGGLHHF. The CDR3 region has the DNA TGTGCCAGCAGCTCCGGGTCGGGCGGGTTGCATCATTTT.

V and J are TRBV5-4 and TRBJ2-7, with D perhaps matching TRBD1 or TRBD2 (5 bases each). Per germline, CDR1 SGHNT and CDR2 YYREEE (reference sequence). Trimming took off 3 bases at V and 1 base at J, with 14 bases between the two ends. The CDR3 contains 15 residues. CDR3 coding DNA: TGTGCCAGCAGCTCCTGGGGAGCAGGGTCCTACGAGCAGTACTTC. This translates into CASSSWGAGSYEQYF.

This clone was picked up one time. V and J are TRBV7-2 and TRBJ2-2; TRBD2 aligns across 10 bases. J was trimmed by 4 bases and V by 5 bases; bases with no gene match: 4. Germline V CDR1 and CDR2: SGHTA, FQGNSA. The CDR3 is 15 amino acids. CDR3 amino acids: CASSQSSGSTGELFF. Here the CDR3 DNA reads TGTGCCAGCAGCCAATCTAGCGGGAGCACCGGGGAGCTGTTTTTT.

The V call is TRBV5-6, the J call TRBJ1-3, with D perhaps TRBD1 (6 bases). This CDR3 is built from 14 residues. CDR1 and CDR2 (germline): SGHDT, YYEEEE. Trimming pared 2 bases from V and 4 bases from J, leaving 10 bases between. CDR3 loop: CASSFGQSGNTIYF. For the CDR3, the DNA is TGTGCCAGCAGCTTCGGACAGTCCGGAAACACCATATATTTT.